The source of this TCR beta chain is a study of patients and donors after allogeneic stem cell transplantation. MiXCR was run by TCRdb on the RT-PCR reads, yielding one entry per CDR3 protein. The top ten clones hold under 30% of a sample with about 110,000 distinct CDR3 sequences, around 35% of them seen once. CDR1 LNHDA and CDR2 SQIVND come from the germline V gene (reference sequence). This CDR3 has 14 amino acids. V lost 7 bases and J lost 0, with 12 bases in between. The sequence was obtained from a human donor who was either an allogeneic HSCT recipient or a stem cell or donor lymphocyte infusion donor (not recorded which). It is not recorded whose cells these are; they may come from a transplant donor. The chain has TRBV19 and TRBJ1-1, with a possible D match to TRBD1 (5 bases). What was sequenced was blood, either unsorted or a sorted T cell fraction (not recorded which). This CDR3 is CASIGRGMNTEAFF. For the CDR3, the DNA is TGTGCCAGTATCGGGCGGGGCATGAACACTGAAGCTTTCTTT.